The 25 T cell receptor beta chains given below trace back to one sample, sequenced in a study of OX40 agonist ivuxolimab in advanced cancers. Clones were read by immunoSEQ multiplex PCR, and TCRdb kept only the in-frame ones, dropping some. Seen here are more than 75,000 clones, roughly 88% observed once, and the top ten hold less than 6.5%. The sequencing here drew on CD4+ or CD8+ T cells sorted from blood, taken in a trial of the OX40 agonist ivuxolimab. These receptors were obtained from an adult with an advanced solid tumor such as melanoma, head and neck, liver or kidney cancer.

V usage is TRBV9 and J usage is TRBJ1-6, with D possibly being TRBD1 (5 bases). This CDR3 has 14 residues. The ends were cut back, 0 bases at V and 7 bases at J, with 8 bases in the middle. The germline gives CDR1 SGDLS, CDR2 YYNGEE. CDR3 nucleotides: TGTGCCAGCAGCGTAGAAGGGGTGAATTCACCCCTCCACTTT. Translated, it gives CASSVEGVNSPLHF. Full variable domain (remainder filled in from reference TRBV9 and TRBJ1-6): DSGVTQTPKHLITATGQRVTLRCSPRSGDLSVYWYQQSLDQGLQFLIQYYNGEERAKGNILERFSAQQFPDLHSELNLSSLELGDSALYFCASSVEGVNSPLHFGNGTRLTVT.

This sequence joins TRBV4-3 and TRBJ1-4, with D hard to call. V lost 0 bases and J lost 8, with 13 bases in between. CDR1 is LGHNA and CDR2 is YSLEER in the germline V gene. The CDR3 contains 15 residues. CDR3 DNA sequence: TGCGCCAGCAGCCAAGAGAGCGCATCCTGGGAAAAACTGTTTTTT. This encodes CASSQESASWEKLFF.

This clone was seen only once. This chain links TRBV5-8 with TRBJ1-3; the D is unclear. This CDR3 comprises 15 residues. Trimming cost V 4 bases and J 1 base, with 12 bases left between them. Germline CDR1 SGHTS, CDR2 YDEGEE. The CDR3 DNA sequence: TGTGCCAGCAGCAGAAGACCAGGATCTGGAAACACCATATATTTT. Translating gives CASSRRPGSGNTIYF.

The CDR3 sequence is CASSQLAGTGLTGELFF. The CDR3 DNA reads TGCGCCAGCAGCCAACTCGCCGGGACAGGGCTTACCGGGGAGCTGTTTTTT. This rearrangement joins TRBV4-3 to TRBJ2-2; 9 bases align to TRBD1. Germline assignment: CDR1 LGHNA and CDR2 YSLEER. Unmatched junction bases numbered 9, after V lost 2 bases and J lost 5 bases. The CDR3 length is 17 residues.

The V call is TRBV2, the J call TRBJ2-5; 7 nucleotides line up with TRBD2. Unmatched junction bases numbered 8, after V lost 11 bases and J lost 5 bases. CDR1 is SNHLY and CDR2 is FYNNEI in the germline V gene. The CDR3 totals 12 residues. The CDR3 protein is CAGPQGGETQYF. The CDR3 DNA reads TGTGCCGGACCTCAGGGAGGGGAGACCCAGTACTTC.

This chain joins TRBV5-6 and TRBJ1-5; D possibly corresponds to TRBD1 (6 bases). The V and J ends lost 4 bases and 7 bases respectively, with 15 bases between them. The CDR3 is 14 residues long. Per the germline V gene, CDR1 is SGHDT and CDR2 is YYEEEE. CDR3 sequence reads: CASSHGGGGQPQHF. CDR3 bases: TGTGCCAGCAGCCACGGGGGGGGCGGCCAGCCCCAGCATTTT. Using reference TRBV5-6 and TRBJ1-5 for the parts outside the CDR3, the full variable domain is DAGVTQSPTHLIKTRGQQVTLRCSPKSGHDTVSWYQQALGQGPQFIFQYYEEEERQRGNFPDRFSGHQFPNYSSELNVNALLLGDSALYLCASSHGGGGQPQHFGDGTRLSIL.

This clone was observed a single time. V and J are TRBV7-2 and TRBJ2-5; a possible D gene is TRBD2 (5 bases). V was trimmed by 5 bases and J by 7 bases, leaving 17 bases between them. Germline V gene sequence: CDR1 SGHTA, CDR2 FQGNSA. The CDR3 sequence is 14 residues long. CDR3 residues: CASSPSRGSGTQYF. CDR3 DNA: TGTGCCAGCAGCCCCTCGAGAGGGAGTGGGACCCAGTACTTC. The variable domain in full, completed from reference TRBV7-2 and TRBJ2-5, reads GAGVSQSPSNKVTEKGKDVELRCDPISGHTALYWYRQSLGQGLEFLIYFQGNSAPDKSGLPSDRFSAERTGGSVSTLTIQRTQQEDSAVYLCASSPSRGSGTQYFGPGTRLLVL.

This clone showed up just a few times. The sample carries other DNA sequences with the same CDR3. This chain joins TRBV5-1 and TRBJ2-3; 10 positions match TRBD1. The CDR3 is 15 amino acids. J lost 1 base, V lost 4 bases, and 3 bases had no gene match. Germline V lookup: CDR1 SGHRS, CDR2 YFSETQ. The CDR3 nucleotides are TGCGCCAGCAGCCTAGGACAGGGGGGCACAGATACGCAGTATTTT. Its translation is CASSLGQGGTDTQYF.

This clone appeared once. The chain joins TRBV5-5 to TRBJ1-1; tentative D call: TRBD1 (5 bases). The CDR3 loop spans 13 amino acids. Trimming took off 2 bases at V and 5 bases at J, with 10 bases between the two ends. Germline CDR1 reads SGHKS; CDR2 reads YYEKEE (reference sequence). Here the CDR3 reads CASSLAGNTEAFF. DNA for the CDR3: TGTGCCAGCAGCTTAGCAGGGAATACTGAAGCTTTCTTT.

The rearrangement uses TRBV7-9 and TRBJ2-5; D gene unclear. The J call may be wrong; the DNA end is better matched by TRBJ2-7. Germline values: CDR1 SEHNR, CDR2 FQNEAQ (reference sequence). The CDR3 length is 12 residues. In DNA form, the CDR3 reads TGTGCCAGCAGCTTACACCCAGGCGAGCAGTACTTC. This encodes CASSLHPGEQYF.

V and J are TRBV5-4 and TRBJ2-7; perhaps TRBD1 as D (6 bases). The germline V and J ends were trimmed by 6 bases and 6 bases, with 10 bases remaining between them. The CDR3 runs to 11 residues. Germline V lookup: CDR1 SGHNT, CDR2 YYREEE (reference sequence). For the CDR3, the DNA is TGTGCCAGCACACAGGGTCTCGAGCAGTACTTC. This translates into CASTQGLEQYF.

In this sample, this clone turned up once. V gene TRBV5-1 combines with J gene TRBJ2-5; either TRBD1 or TRBD2 may fit D (5 bases each). Trimming removed 1 base from V and 5 bases from J, with 12 bases in between. The CDR3 spans 14 residues. Germline CDR1 SGHRS, CDR2 YFSETQ. The CDR3 coding sequence is TGCGCCAGCAGCTTGCGAGGGGCTGGGGAGACCCAGTACTTC. Translation: CASSLRGAGETQYF.

The chain uses TRBV7-8 and TRBJ2-4, with D maybe TRBD2 (6 bases). V lost 5 bases to trimming and J lost 8 bases, with 13 bases between them. CDR3 length: 13 amino acids. Germline CDR1 reads SGHVS; CDR2 reads FQNEAQ. The CDR3 DNA reads as TGTGCCAGCAGCCGCGGGGCTTGGGACATTCAGTACTTC. Amino acid sequence: CASSRGAWDIQYF. Based on the CDR3 plus reference TRBV7-8 and TRBJ2-4, the full variable domain is GAGVSQSPRYKVAKRGQDVALRCDPISGHVSLFWYQQALGQGPEFLTYFQNEAQLDKSGLPSDRFFAERPEGSVSTLKIQRTQQEDSAVYLCASSRGAWDIQYFGAGTRLSVL.

The chain combines TRBV6-5 with TRBJ2-5, with D perhaps assigned TRBD1 or TRBD2 (5 bases each). The CDR3 contains 13 residues. Germline CDR1 is MNHEY and CDR2 is SVGAGI. Trimming shortened V by 6 bases and J by 0 bases, and 8 bases separated the two germline ends. DNA of the CDR3: TGTGCCAGCAGGGGACGGTACCAAGAGACCCAGTACTTC. Residues: CASRGRYQETQYF.

This clone came up once. The chain joins TRBV14 to TRBJ2-7; D not certain. The CDR3 has 13 residues. V lost 3 bases and J lost 7, with 13 bases in between. Germline loops: CDR1 SGHDN, CDR2 FVKESK. The CDR3 bases are TGTGCCAGCAGCCACATCAGCCTCGGAGAGCAGTACTTC. This gives the protein CASSHISLGEQYF. Combining the CDR3 with reference TRBV14 and TRBJ2-7 gives the whole variable domain EAGVTQFPSHSVIEKGQTVTLRCDPISGHDNLYWYRRVMGKEIKFLLHFVKESKQDESGMPNNRFLAERTGGTYSTLKVQPAELEDSGVYFCASSHISLGEQYFGPGTRLTVT.

The rearrangement uses TRBV29-1 and TRBJ1-1; D is undetermined. Germline V gene lookup returns CDR1 SQVTM and CDR2 ANQGSEA. Trimming pared 6 bases from V and 8 bases from J, leaving 13 bases between. The CDR3 loop spans 11 amino acids. In DNA, the CDR3 is TGCAGCGTCAACGAGAATATAGAAGCTTTCTTT. Translating it yields CSVNENIEAFF.

This sequence joins TRBV25-1 and TRBJ2-1; a weak D match, TRBD2 (5 bases). This CDR3 comprises 16 residues. Germline V gene data show CDR1 as MGHDK and CDR2 as SYGVNS. V lost 6 bases, J lost 10 bases, and 25 bases lay in between. The CDR3 is CASRASPKRERWEQFF. DNA of the CDR3: TGTGCCAGCAGAGCCTCTCCAAAAAGGGAGCGGTGGGAGCAGTTCTTC. The variable domain in full, with the rest retrieved from reference TRBV25-1 and TRBJ2-1, is EADIYQTPRYLVIGTGKKITLECSQTMGHDKMYWYQQDPGMELHLIHYSYGVNSTEKGDLSSESTVSRIRTEHFPLTLESARPSHTSQYLCASRASPKRERWEQFFGPGTRLTVL.

The chain links TRBV6-1 to TRBJ1-1, with TRBD1 as a possible D gene (5 bases). V lost 4 bases, J lost 4 bases, and 13 bases lay in between. The germline CDR1 and CDR2 sequences are MNHNS and SASEGT. The CDR3 runs 14 residues. In nucleotides, the CDR3 is TGTGCCAGCAGTGGACTGATCCAGGGCACTGAAGCTTTCTTT. Its protein is CASSGLIQGTEAFF.

In its sample, this clone was seen a few times. The genes are TRBV6-1 and TRBJ2-7, with D hard to call. Trimming left V 0 bases short and J 5 bases short, with 5 bases between. From germline, CDR1 is MNHNS and CDR2 SASEGT. This CDR3 spans 12 amino acids. The CDR3 region is CASSEARNEQYF. For the CDR3, the DNA is TGTGCCAGCAGTGAAGCGAGGAACGAGCAGTACTTC.

The J gene is TRBJ1-5, the V gene TRBV25-1; D not resolved. The V gene lost 1 base and the J gene lost 8 bases, with 9 bases spanning the gap. CDR1 and CDR2 from the germline V gene are MGHDK and SYGVNS. This CDR3 region has 13 residues. CDR3 region: CASSEFSSEPQHF. CDR3 in DNA: TGTGCCAGCAGTGAATTTAGTAGTGAGCCCCAGCATTTT.

This clone has a single count. V usage is TRBV5-1 and J usage is TRBJ2-5; possible D gene TRBD1, 6 bases. V lost 4 bases and J lost 0, with 10 bases in between. The CDR3 extends over 14 amino acids. Germline V gives CDR1 SGHRS, CDR2 YFSETQ. The CDR3 DNA reads TGCGCCAGCAGCAAGGGACAAGACCAAGAGACCCAGTACTTC. Encoded protein: CASSKGQDQETQYF.

This clone has a single count. The rearrangement links TRBV19 to TRBJ1-3; possibly TRBD1 for D (6 bases). From germline, CDR1 is LNHDA and CDR2 SQIVND (reference sequence). The ends were cut back, 10 bases at V and 0 bases at J, with 16 bases in the middle. The CDR3 has 15 residues. In DNA, the CDR3 is TGTGCCACCAAGGGGGGGTACTTCTCTGGAAACACCATATATTTT. Protein product: CATKGGYFSGNTIYF.

V usage is TRBV7-9 and J usage is TRBJ2-3; the D gene is possibly TRBD1 (6 bases). The CDR3 sequence is 14 residues long. V gave up 10 bases and J gave up 1 base, with 15 bases separating them. Germline V gene lookup returns CDR1 SEHNR and CDR2 FQNEAQ (reference sequence). Here the CDR3 reads CAISTGLRTDTQYF. The CDR3, as DNA: TGTGCCATTTCCACAGGGCTACGCACAGATACGCAGTATTTT.

V and J are TRBV10-1 and TRBJ2-1, with D possibly being TRBD1 (6 bases). CDR3 size: 14 residues. From germline, CDR1 is WNHNN and CDR2 SYGVQD (reference sequence). The germline V and J ends were trimmed by 3 bases and 9 bases, with 15 bases remaining between them. CDR3 bases: TGCGCCAGCAGTGAATGGTCTGGGGGCGGTGAGCAGTTCTTC. It is translated as CASSEWSGGGEQFF.

The J gene is TRBJ1-6, the V gene TRBV5-4; no definite D call. The CDR3 spans 15 residues. The V gene lost 4 bases and the J gene lost 0 bases, with 8 bases spanning the gap. CDR1 SGHNT and CDR2 YYREEE come from the germline V gene (reference sequence). The CDR3 reads CASSVGSSYNSPLHF. The DNA of the CDR3 is TGTGCCAGCAGCGTGGGGAGCTCCTATAATTCACCCCTCCACTTT. The whole variable domain, remainder taken from reference TRBV5-4 and TRBJ1-6, is ETGVTQSPTHLIKTRGQQVTLRCSSQSGHNTVSWYQQALGQGPQFIFQYYREEENGRGNFPPRFSGLQFPNYSSELNVNALELDDSALYLCASSVGSSYNSPLHFGNGTRLTVT.